This TCR beta chain derives from a study of T cells in Graves' hyperthyroidism and ophthalmopathy. Findings and caveats of the study: A median roughly six months before onset, the model predicted ophthalmopathy. Stable hyperthyroidism and ophthalmopathy were separated using 13 V-J signatures.

V gave up 7 bases and J gave up 6 bases, with 8 bases separating them. Germline values: CDR1 SGHRS, CDR2 YFSETQ. The CDR3 runs 11 residues. For this clonotype: Its target is not known.

Amplification targeted TCR beta CDR3 regions from RNA transcripts. First-round RT-PCR of the TCR CDR3 relied on the HTBI primer set. In TCRdb, the multiplex PCR reads were re-called with MiXCR into one record per CDR3 protein. Of under 450,000 distinct CDR3 sequences listed, less than 20% are singletons. Based on clinical symptoms, serum thyroxine and TRAb, thyroid ultrasound and orbital computed tomography, diagnoses were reached. From 10 ml of fresh peripheral blood, PBMCs were isolated. This receptor was taken from a woman younger than 30 with Graves' hyperthyroidism. The chain uses TRBV5-1 and TRBJ2-1; perhaps TRBD1 as D (5 bases). Source material: blood. CDR3 protein: CASRTGNEQFF. The CDR3 coding sequence is TGCGCCAGCCGTACAGGCAATGAGCAGTTCTTC. Full variable domain (outside the CDR3, taken from reference TRBV5-1 and TRBJ2-1): KAGVTQTPRYLIKTRGQQVTLSCSPISGHRSVSWYQQTPGQGLQFLFEYFSETQRNKGNFPGRFSGRQFSNSRSEMNVSTLELGDSALYLCASRTGNEQFFGPGTRLTVL.